The present entry profiles one TCR beta chain with its context. The data were taken from a study of blood T cell repertoires in COVID-19. Across the whole study: Acute-phase and convalescent COVID-19 samples originated in the United States, Italy and Spain. Sources were T cells, B-cell-depleted T cells, or PBMCs; the material itself was cDNA or gDNA.

Residents of over 20 US areas, aged about 18 to 95 years, made up the participants. Germline V gene sequence: CDR1 KGHSH, CDR2 LQKENI. The CDR3 contains 13 residues. With 2 bases removed from V and 4 bases from J, the gap between germline ends came to 8 bases. How the authors handled the data: Amplification of reference gene primers provided the estimated nucleated cell counts. TCRdb's copy holds only in-frame clones and misses some; the assay was immunoSEQ multiplex PCR. Clonal size and the V and J genes are those of that table, whereas D and trimming came from the DNA. This table holds fewer than 350,000 clones, approximately 90% found once.

The origin of this receptor is a man aged 35-49 years who had been exposed to COVID-19. Source material: PBMCs or T cells enriched from blood (not recorded which). J is TRBJ2-5 and V is TRBV18; a weak D match, TRBD2 (5 bases). CDR3 sequence reads: CASSPNGGETQYF. CDR3 nucleotides: TGTGCCAGCTCACCAAATGGAGGAGAGACCCAGTACTTC. The full variable domain, its missing parts supplied by reference TRBV18 and TRBJ2-5, is NAGVMQNPRHLVRRRGQEARLRCSPMKGHSHVYWYRQLPEEGLKFMVYLQKENIIDESGMPKERFSAEFPKEGPSILRIQQVVRGDSAAYFCASSPNGGETQYFGPGTRLLVL.